Listed below are T cell receptor beta chains from one sample, sequenced in a study of shared clonotypes between healthy human individuals. The data were produced by immunoSEQ multiplex PCR, yet TCRdb's version contains in-frame clones alone and is incomplete. The sample records over a million clones, about 96% being singletons. The sample comprised naive CD4+ T cells sorted from blood. The receptors shown here come from a young man in good health. The CDR3 runs from the conserved cysteine through the conserved F or W. Fields, in order: V gene, D gene, clone size, J gene, CDR3 protein, CDR3 DNA. D genes are given only for firm matches. Size is omitted from some rows. Given values are once, few, many or a class for expanded clones.

V: TRBV10-2
D: -
size: -
J: TRBJ2-7
CDR3: CASKRRAGNAEQYF
DNA: TGCGCCAGCAAACGGCGTGCCGGCAACGCCGAGCAGTACTTC

V: TRBV5-1
D: -
size: -
J: TRBJ2-3
CDR3: CASSLQGSTDTQYF
DNA: TGCGCCAGCAGCTTGCAGGGAAGCACAGATACGCAGTATTTT

V: TRBV9
D: TRBD2
size: -
J: TRBJ2-5
CDR3: CASSGPGTSGQETQYF
DNA: TGTGCCAGCAGCGGTCCCGGGACTAGCGGGCAAGAGACCCAGTACTTC

V: TRBV5-1
D: -
size: -
J: TRBJ2-3
CDR3: CASSLAPSDEGSDTQYF
DNA: TGCGCCAGCAGCTTGGCCCCTAGCGACGAGGGCTCAGATACGCAGTATTTT

V: TRBV28
D: TRBD2
size: -
J: TRBJ2-7
CDR3: CASSLWVAGGPHEQYF
DNA: TGTGCCAGCAGTTTATGGGTAGCGGGAGGGCCCCACGAGCAGTACTTC

V: TRBV9
D: TRBD2
size: -
J: TRBJ2-2
CDR3: CASSVVAGERTGELFF
DNA: TGTGCCAGCAGCGTAGTAGCGGGAGAGCGCACCGGGGAGCTGTTTTTT

V: TRBV18
D: TRBD1
size: -
J: TRBJ1-2
CDR3: CASVRDRDGYTF
DNA: TGTGCCAGCGTCCGGGACAGGGATGGCTACACCTTC

V: TRBV6-5
D: -
size: once
J: TRBJ1-3
CDR3: CASSWDISGNTIYF
DNA: TGTGCCAGCAGCTGGGACATATCTGGAAACACCATATATTTT

V: TRBV5-8
D: TRBD2
size: once
J: TRBJ2-7
CDR3: CASTHRPSGRGSYEQYF
DNA: TGTGCCAGCACCCATAGACCTAGCGGGAGGGGATCCTACGAGCAGTACTTC

V: TRBV9
D: -
size: -
J: TRBJ1-2
CDR3: CASSVGPDPPFPYGYTF
DNA: TGTGCCAGCAGCGTAGGGCCGGATCCTCCTTTCCCGTATGGCTACACCTTC

V: TRBV25-1
D: -
size: -
J: TRBJ1-2
CDR3: CASSGSTGNYGYTF
DNA: TGTGCCAGCAGTGGATCAACAGGGAACTATGGCTACACCTTC

V: TRBV7-9
D: TRBD1
size: -
J: TRBJ1-2
CDR3: CASSFRDRAYYGYTF
DNA: TGTGCCAGCAGTTTCCGGGACAGGGCCTACTATGGCTACACCTTC

V: TRBV7-6
D: TRBD1
size: -
J: TRBJ2-6
CDR3: CASSLGSAGGTWGANVLTF
DNA: TGTGCCAGCAGCTTAGGGTCGGCAGGGGGCACGTGGGGGGCCAACGTCCTGACTTTC

V: TRBV28
D: -
size: once
J: TRBJ2-2
CDR3: CASSEPNTGELFF
DNA: TGTGCCAGCAGTGAACCTAACACCGGGGAGCTGTTTTTT

V: TRBV2
D: -
size: -
J: TRBJ1-5
CDR3: CASTLKGTDSNQPQHF
DNA: TGTGCCAGCACCCTAAAGGGGACTGATAGCAATCAGCCCCAGCATTTT

V: TRBV7-9
D: TRBD2
size: -
J: TRBJ2-7
CDR3: CASSLNLAGGIHEQYF
DNA: TGTGCCAGCAGCTTAAATCTAGCGGGAGGTATCCACGAGCAGTACTTC

V: TRBV6-1
D: -
size: -
J: TRBJ1-1
CDR3: CASSEAWTNTEAFF
DNA: TGTGCCAGCAGTGAAGCGTGGACGAACACTGAAGCTTTCTTT

V: TRBV29-1
D: -
size: -
J: TRBJ2-5
CDR3: CSGKLGETQYF
DNA: TGCAGCGGTAAACTGGGAGAGACCCAGTACTTC

V: TRBV13
D: -
size: -
J: TRBJ2-1
CDR3: CASRIGTFYNEQFF
DNA: TGTGCCAGCAGAATAGGGACGTTCTACAATGAGCAGTTCTTC

V: TRBV10-1
D: -
size: -
J: TRBJ1-2
CDR3: CASSENRSGGYTF
DNA: TGCGCCAGCAGTGAGAACAGGTCGGGTGGCTACACCTTC

V: TRBV19
D: TRBD1
size: -
J: TRBJ1-5
CDR3: CASSILQGAGGQPQHF
DNA: TGTGCCAGTAGTATCCTCCAGGGGGCGGGAGGTCAGCCCCAGCATTTT

V: TRBV5-1
D: -
size: -
J: TRBJ2-1
CDR3: CASSYGSTGNEQFF
DNA: TGCGCCAGCAGCTATGGGTCCACGGGCAATGAGCAGTTCTTC

V: TRBV5-5
D: -
size: -
J: TRBJ2-2
CDR3: CASSYNPGIRTGELFF
DNA: TGTGCCAGCAGCTACAACCCAGGGATCCGCACCGGGGAGCTGTTTTTT

V: TRBV6-5
D: -
size: -
J: TRBJ1-2
CDR3: CASSYGQNYGYTF
DNA: TGTGCCAGCAGTTACGGGCAGAACTATGGCTACACCTTC

V: TRBV19
D: -
size: -
J: TRBJ1-1
CDR3: CASMPSSVSWPNTEAFF
DNA: TGTGCCAGTATGCCCTCGAGTGTTAGTTGGCCGAACACTGAAGCTTTCTTT

V: TRBV7-9
D: -
size: -
J: TRBJ2-1
CDR3: CASSFGVYNEQFF
DNA: TGTGCCAGCAGCTTCGGGGTCTACAATGAGCAGTTCTTC

V: TRBV18
D: -
size: -
J: TRBJ2-7
CDR3: CASSRSDTYEQYF
DNA: TGTGCCAGCTCACGGTCGGACACCTACGAGCAGTACTTC

V: TRBV5-1
D: -
size: -
J: TRBJ1-1
CDR3: CASSNQGPSEAFF
DNA: TGCGCCAGCAGCAATCAGGGACCCTCCGAAGCTTTCTTT

V: TRBV18
D: -
size: -
J: TRBJ2-2
CDR3: CASSPLANANTGELFF
DNA: TGTGCCAGCTCACCACTGGCAAACGCGAACACCGGGGAGCTGTTTTTT

V: TRBV18
D: -
size: -
J: TRBJ2-7
CDR3: CASSDGSYEQYF
DNA: TGTGCCAGCTCCGATGGCTCCTACGAGCAGTACTTC

V: TRBV11-2
D: TRBD1
size: -
J: TRBJ1-5
CDR3: CASSFDRGPNQPQHF
DNA: TGTGCCAGCAGCTTCGACAGGGGCCCTAATCAGCCCCAGCATTTT

V: TRBV5-1
D: -
size: -
J: TRBJ2-7
CDR3: CASSLVRGSYEQYF
DNA: TGCGCCAGCAGCTTGGTGCGCGGAAGCTACGAGCAGTACTTC

V: TRBV25-1
D: -
size: -
J: TRBJ1-4
CDR3: CASSDRRGTNEKLFF
DNA: TGTGCCAGCAGCGACCGGAGGGGAACTAATGAAAAACTGTTTTTT

V: TRBV7-9
D: TRBD2
size: -
J: TRBJ2-1
CDR3: CASSYGTSGDNEQFF
DNA: TGTGCCAGCAGCTACGGGACTAGCGGGGACAATGAGCAGTTCTTC

V: TRBV30
D: -
size: -
J: TRBJ2-7
CDR3: CAWSQMRGIIYEQYF
DNA: TGTGCCTGGAGTCAAATGAGGGGGATCATCTACGAGCAGTACTTC

V: TRBV6-6
D: -
size: -
J: TRBJ1-5
CDR3: CASSLHRDQPQHF
DNA: TGTGCCAGCAGCCTCCACAGGGATCAGCCCCAGCATTTT

V: TRBV4-3
D: -
size: once
J: TRBJ2-1
CDR3: CASSQVGAGNEQFF
DNA: TGCGCCAGCAGCCAAGTAGGGGCGGGAAATGAGCAGTTCTTC

V: TRBV9
D: -
size: -
J: TRBJ2-2
CDR3: CASTKGPGGTGELFF
DNA: TGTGCCAGCACTAAAGGACCAGGAGGAACCGGGGAGCTGTTTTTT

V: TRBV5-1
D: -
size: -
J: TRBJ1-2
CDR3: CASSLAVLPKDRPNRSSYTF
DNA: TGCGCCAGCAGCTTGGCCGTCTTGCCTAAGGACAGACCCAACCGTTCATCCTACACCTTC

V: TRBV28
D: -
size: once
J: TRBJ1-5
CDR3: CASSLLTGSGNQPQHF
DNA: TGTGCCAGCAGTCTGCTTACAGGGTCGGGCAATCAGCCCCAGCATTTT

V: TRBV18
D: -
size: -
J: TRBJ1-5
CDR3: CASSPLSGSGQPQHF
DNA: TGTGCCAGCTCACCTTTATCAGGGTCCGGTCAGCCCCAGCATTTT

V: TRBV5-1
D: -
size: -
J: TRBJ1-1
CDR3: CASSPLGRNTEAFF
DNA: TGCGCCAGCAGCCCGCTTGGGCGGAACACTGAAGCTTTCTTT

V: TRBV15
D: -
size: once
J: TRBJ2-7
CDR3: CATRDVGDHYEQYF
DNA: TGTGCCACCCGAGACGTGGGCGATCACTACGAGCAGTACTTC

V: TRBV30
D: -
size: few
J: TRBJ2-6
CDR3: CAWSALGAGANVLTF
DNA: TGTGCCTGGAGCGCGTTGGGAGCAGGGGCCAACGTCCTGACTTTC

V: TRBV25-1
D: -
size: -
J: TRBJ2-7
CDR3: CASGEAGTSYEQYF
DNA: TGTGCCAGCGGAGAGGCAGGGACGAGCTACGAGCAGTACTTC

V: TRBV5-6
D: TRBD1
size: -
J: TRBJ1-4
CDR3: CASSLRAGGREKLFF
DNA: TGTGCCAGCAGCTTGCGGGCAGGGGGCAGGGAAAAACTGTTTTTT

V: TRBV27
D: -
size: -
J: TRBJ2-1
CDR3: CASKRAAYNEQFF
DNA: TGTGCCAGCAAGCGGGCGGCCTACAATGAGCAGTTCTTC

V: TRBV4-2
D: -
size: -
J: TRBJ2-1
CDR3: CASSPSFASRLREQFF
DNA: TGTGCCAGCAGTCCAAGTTTTGCCAGCCGGCTGCGTGAGCAGTTCTTC

V: TRBV18
D: TRBD2
size: once
J: TRBJ2-3
CDR3: CASSGTSGSGGTDTQYF
DNA: TGTGCCAGCTCGGGGACTAGCGGGAGTGGAGGCACAGATACGCAGTATTTT

V: TRBV15
D: -
size: once
J: TRBJ2-2
CDR3: CATSRGRGPNTGELFF
DNA: TGTGCCACCAGCAGAGGGAGGGGGCCGAACACCGGGGAGCTGTTTTTT

V: TRBV5-1
D: -
size: -
J: TRBJ2-7
CDR3: CASRDGKGRSSYEQYF
DNA: TGCGCCAGCAGAGACGGGAAAGGACGGAGCTCCTACGAGCAGTACTTC

V: TRBV5-5
D: -
size: -
J: TRBJ2-7
CDR3: CASSSRQPTSYEQYF
DNA: TGTGCCAGCAGTTCCCGACAGCCTACCTCCTACGAGCAGTACTTC

V: TRBV5-1
D: -
size: -
J: TRBJ2-3
CDR3: CASSLVQATDTQYF
DNA: TGCGCCAGCAGCTTGGTTCAGGCCACAGATACGCAGTATTTT

V: TRBV7-8
D: -
size: -
J: TRBJ1-4
CDR3: CASRFSRSPIEKLFF
DNA: TGTGCCAGCAGGTTTAGCAGGTCCCCTATTGAAAAACTGTTTTTT